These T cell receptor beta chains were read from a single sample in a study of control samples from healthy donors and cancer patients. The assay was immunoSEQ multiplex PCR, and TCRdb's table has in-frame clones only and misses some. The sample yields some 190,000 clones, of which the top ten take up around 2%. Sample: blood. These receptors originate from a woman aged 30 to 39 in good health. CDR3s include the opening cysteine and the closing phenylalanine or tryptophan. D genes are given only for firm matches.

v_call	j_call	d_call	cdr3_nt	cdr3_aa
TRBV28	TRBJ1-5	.	TGTGCCAGCAGTTTACAAGGGATATCCCAGCATTTT	CASSLQGISQHF
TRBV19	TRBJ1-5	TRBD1	TGTGCCAGTAACACAGGGGGTAATTGGCCCCAGCATTTT	CASNTGGNWPQHF
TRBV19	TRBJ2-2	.	TGTGCCAGTAGTAGATCCGGGACCTACACCGGGGAGCTGTTTTTT	CASSRSGTYTGELFF
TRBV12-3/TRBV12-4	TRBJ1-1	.	TGTGCCAGCAGTTTATCCCCTGGAGCTGAAGCTTTCTTT	CASSLSPGAEAFF
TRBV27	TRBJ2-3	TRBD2	TGTGCCAGCAGGGGACTAGCGGGGGGGTTCGATACGCAGTATTTT	CASRGLAGGFDTQYF
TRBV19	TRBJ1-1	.	TGTGCCAGTAGTTACGGGAGGGGGAACACTGAAGCTTTCTTT	CASSYGRGNTEAFF
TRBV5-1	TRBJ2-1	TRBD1	TGCGCCAGCAGCCTCCCGACCGGGACAGGGAAGGACAATGAGCAGTTCTTC	CASSLPTGTGKDNEQFF
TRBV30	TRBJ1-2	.	TGTGCCTGGAACGGCGGCATCTATGGCTACACCTTC	CAWNGGIYGYTF
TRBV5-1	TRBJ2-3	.	TGCGCCAGCAGCTTACAGGGCGGTTGGACAGATACGCAGTATTTT	CASSLQGGWTDTQYF
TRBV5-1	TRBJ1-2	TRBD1	TGCGCCAGCAGCTTGGTATCGGGACAGGGGGCGAGCACCTTC	CASSLVSGQGASTF
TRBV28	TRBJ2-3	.	TGTGCCAGCAGTTCCCCTACAGATACGCAGTATTTT	CASSSPTDTQYF
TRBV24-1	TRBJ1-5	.	TGTGCCACCAGTGCACAGAGCAATCAGCCCCAGCATTTT	CATSAQSNQPQHF
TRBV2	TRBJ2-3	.	TGTGCCAGCAGTGAAACTCCCACAGATACGCAGTATTTT	CASSETPTDTQYF
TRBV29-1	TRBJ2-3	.	TGCAGCGTGGGTAGGGGATCCCTCACAGATACGCAGTATTTT	CSVGRGSLTDTQYF
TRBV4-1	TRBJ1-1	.	TGCGCCAGCAGGAGAGCCGGGGGGAACACTGAAGCTTTCTTT	CASRRAGGNTEAFF
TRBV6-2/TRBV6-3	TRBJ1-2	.	TGTGCCAGCAGTTACTCGATTGGGGGCTACACCTTC	CASSYSIGGYTF
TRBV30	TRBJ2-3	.	TGTGCCTGGAGTTCTGGTAGTACGCAGTATTTT	CAWSSGSTQYF
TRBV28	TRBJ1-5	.	TGTGCCAGCAGTTCGGCGGGGGGGCTCAAACAGCCCCAGCATTTT	CASSSAGGLKQPQHF
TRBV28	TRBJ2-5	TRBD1	TGTGCCAGCAGTTTTTCGGACAGGCCCCGGGAGACCCAGTACTTC	CASSFSDRPRETQYF
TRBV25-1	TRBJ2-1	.	TGTGCCAGCAGTCGATCCCATTATGGGACCAATGAGCAGTTCTTC	CASSRSHYGTNEQFF
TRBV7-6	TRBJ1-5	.	TGTGCCAGCAGCTTAGACCGAGGGCAGCCCCAGCATTTT	CASSLDRGQPQHF
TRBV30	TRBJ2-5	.	TGTGCCTGGAGCTTGGGGGGCGGGGGAGTTCAAGAGACCCAGTACTTC	CAWSLGGGGVQETQYF
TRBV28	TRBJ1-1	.	TGTGCCAGCAGTTTTCGAGGGGTCACTGAAGCTTTCTTT	CASSFRGVTEAFF
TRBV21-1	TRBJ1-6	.	TGTGCCAGCAGCAAATTTTGTTTCATGGCGGAGGTGGTTCTAACCCTCCACTTT	CASSKFCFMAEVVLTLHF
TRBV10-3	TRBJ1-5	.	TGTGCCATCAGTGTTGGAGTAAATAGCAATCAGCCCCAGCATTTT	CAISVGVNSNQPQHF
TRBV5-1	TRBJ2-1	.	TGCGCCAGCAGCGGCGGCCGTTACAATGAGCAGTTCTTC	CASSGGRYNEQFF
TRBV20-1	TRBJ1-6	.	TGCAGTGCTAGTAAGCCCCTACAACACCACCAGGACGTCTATAATTCACCCCTCCACTTT	CSASKPLQHHQDVYNSPLHF
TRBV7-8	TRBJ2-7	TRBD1	TGTGCCAGCAGCCCCCCAGGGACAGGGGGTCACGAGCAGTACTTC	CASSPPGTGGHEQYF
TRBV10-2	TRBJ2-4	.	TGCGCCAGCAGTGAGTCAGAACGGGGCATTCAGTACTTC	CASSESERGIQYF
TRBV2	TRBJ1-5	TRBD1	TGTGCCAGCAGCTTCAGGGGGGATTTAGGTCAGCCCCAGCATTTT	CASSFRGDLGQPQHF
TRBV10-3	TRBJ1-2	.	TGTGCCGTAAAGGGGGAAATACTCTATGGCTACACCTTC	CAVKGEILYGYTF
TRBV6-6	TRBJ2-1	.	TGTGCCAGCAGTTACTCAACTGGTGAGCAGTTCTTC	CASSYSTGEQFF
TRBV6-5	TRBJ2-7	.	TGTGCCAGCAGTTACTTTCGACACTACGAGCAGTACTTC	CASSYFRHYEQYF
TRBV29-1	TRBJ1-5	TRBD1	TGCAGCGTTGAGGGGACAGGAAATCAGCCCCAGCATTTT	CSVEGTGNQPQHF
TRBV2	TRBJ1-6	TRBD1	TGTGCCAGCAGGGGACAGGGAGGCTCCTATAATTCACCCCTCCACTTT	CASRGQGGSYNSPLHF
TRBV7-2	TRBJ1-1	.	TGTGCCAGCAGCCCACTAAGGGGGGGGAGGAACACTGAAGCTTTCTTT	CASSPLRGGRNTEAFF
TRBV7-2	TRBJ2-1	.	TGTGCCAGCAGCTTAGTAGGCGGGGCCGCGTCCTACAATGAGCAGTTCTTC	CASSLVGGAASYNEQFF
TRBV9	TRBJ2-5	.	TGTGCCAGCAGCCCCTTGAGGCTTCAAGAGACCCAGTACTTC	CASSPLRLQETQYF
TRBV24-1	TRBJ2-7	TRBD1	TGTGCCACCAGTGACCCGACAGGGGGCGACGAGCAGTACTTC	CATSDPTGGDEQYF
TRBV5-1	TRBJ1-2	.	TGCGCCAGCAGCTTGAGGGAGGGCTATGGCTACACCTTC	CASSLREGYGYTF
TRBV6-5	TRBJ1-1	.	TGTGCCAGCGCTGGGGATATGAACACTGAAGCTTTCTTT	CASAGDMNTEAFF
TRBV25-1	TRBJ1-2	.	TGTGCCAGCAGTGAATCAGCCAGAGGCTACACCTTC	CASSESARGYTF